The clone carrying this T cell receptor (beta chain) showed up just a few times. Its antigen is unknown. The table came from immunoSEQ multiplex PCR; TCRdb's copy has only in-frame clones and leaves some out. Of 4,500 to 6,500 clones detected, approximately 66% appear once; the ten largest clones hold 45%. This entry belongs to a study of CD8 T cell repertoires and HIV-1 epitope variants. With V trimmed by 4 bases and J by 5 bases, 9 bases remained unmatched. Germline lookup yields CDR1 MNHEY and CDR2 SMNVEV (reference sequence). The CDR3 spans 17 residues. The rearrangement links TRBV27 to TRBJ2-2; 11 bases are shared with TRBD2. Sequenced sample: cultured CD8+ T cells derived from PBMCs. The sequence came from a male donor with HIV. CDR3 amino acids: CASSSARLAGLTGELFF. For the CDR3, the DNA is TGTGCCAGCAGTTCCGCCCGACTAGCGGGATTGACCGGGGAGCTGTTTTTT.